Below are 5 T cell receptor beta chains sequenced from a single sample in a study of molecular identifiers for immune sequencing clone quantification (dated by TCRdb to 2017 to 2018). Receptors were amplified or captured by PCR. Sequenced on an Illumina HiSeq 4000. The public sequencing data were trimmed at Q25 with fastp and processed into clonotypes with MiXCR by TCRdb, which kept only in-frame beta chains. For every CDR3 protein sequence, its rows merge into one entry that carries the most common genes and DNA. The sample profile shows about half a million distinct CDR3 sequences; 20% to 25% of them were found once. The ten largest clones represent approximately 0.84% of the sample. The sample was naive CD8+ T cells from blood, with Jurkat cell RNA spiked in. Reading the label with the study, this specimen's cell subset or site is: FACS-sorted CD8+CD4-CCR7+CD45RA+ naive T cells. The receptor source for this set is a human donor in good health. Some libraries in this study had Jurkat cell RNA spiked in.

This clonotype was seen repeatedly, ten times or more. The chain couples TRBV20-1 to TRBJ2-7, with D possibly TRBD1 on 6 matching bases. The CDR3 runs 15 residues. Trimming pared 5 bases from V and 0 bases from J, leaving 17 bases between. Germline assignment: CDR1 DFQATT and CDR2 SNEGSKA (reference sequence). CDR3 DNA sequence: TGCAGTGCTTCCCTCAGGGGACGAAGCTCCTACGAGCAGTACTTC. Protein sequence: CSASLRGRSSYEQYF.

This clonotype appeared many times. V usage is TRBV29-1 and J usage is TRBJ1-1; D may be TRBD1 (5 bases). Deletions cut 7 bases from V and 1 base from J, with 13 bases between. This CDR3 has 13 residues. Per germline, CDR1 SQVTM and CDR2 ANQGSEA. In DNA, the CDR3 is TGCAGCGCTACTGGAGGGGCGAACACTGAAGCTTTCTTT. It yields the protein CSATGGANTEAFF. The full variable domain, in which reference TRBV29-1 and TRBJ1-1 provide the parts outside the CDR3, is SAVISQKPSRDICQRGTSLTIQCQVDSQVTMMFWYRQQPGQSLTLIATANQGSEATYESGFVIDKFPISRPNLTFSTLTVSNMSPEDSSIYLCSATGGANTEAFFGQGTRLTVV.

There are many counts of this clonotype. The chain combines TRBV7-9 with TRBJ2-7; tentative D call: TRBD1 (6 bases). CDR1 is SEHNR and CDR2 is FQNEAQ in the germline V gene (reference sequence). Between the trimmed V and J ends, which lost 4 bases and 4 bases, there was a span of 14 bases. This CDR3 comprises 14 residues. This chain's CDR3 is CASSSSVGGYEQYF. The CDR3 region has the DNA TGTGCCAGCAGCTCGTCCGTAGGGGGTTACGAGCAGTACTTC.

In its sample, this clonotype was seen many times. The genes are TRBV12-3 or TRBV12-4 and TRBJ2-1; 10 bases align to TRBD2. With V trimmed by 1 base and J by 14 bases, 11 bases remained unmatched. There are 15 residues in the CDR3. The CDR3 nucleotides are TGTGCCAGCAGTTTAGGGACTAGCGGAAGTGGTGTAGAGTTCTTC. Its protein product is CASSLGTSGSGVEFF.

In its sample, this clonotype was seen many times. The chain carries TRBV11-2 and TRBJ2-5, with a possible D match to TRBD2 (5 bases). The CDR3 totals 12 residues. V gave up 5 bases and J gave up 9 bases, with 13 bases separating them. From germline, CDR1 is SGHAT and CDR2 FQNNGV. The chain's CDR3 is CASSPAGRAQYF. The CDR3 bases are TGTGCCAGCAGCCCCGCGGGTAGGGCCCAGTACTTC.